Detailed here is one T cell receptor (beta chain). The data stem from a study of T cell changes during pregnancy in multiple sclerosis. TCRdb keeps only in-frame clones here, not all; method: immunoSEQ multiplex PCR. The repertoire holds about 49,000 clones, with about 90% as singletons. Trimming took off 0 bases at V and 1 base at J, with 10 bases between the two ends. The germline gives CDR1 SGHAT, CDR2 FQNNGV. The CDR3 is 16 amino acids. This chain joins TRBV11-2 and TRBJ2-1; the D gene is possibly TRBD1 (5 bases). Sequences were derived from peripheral blood, sampled after pregnancy. The clonotype comes from a female donor in good health, enrolled as a control in a pregnancy study. The CDR3 DNA reads as TGTGCCAGCAGCTTAGATTCAGGGTGGTCCTACAATGAGCAGTTCTTC. Protein product: CASSLDSGWSYNEQFF.